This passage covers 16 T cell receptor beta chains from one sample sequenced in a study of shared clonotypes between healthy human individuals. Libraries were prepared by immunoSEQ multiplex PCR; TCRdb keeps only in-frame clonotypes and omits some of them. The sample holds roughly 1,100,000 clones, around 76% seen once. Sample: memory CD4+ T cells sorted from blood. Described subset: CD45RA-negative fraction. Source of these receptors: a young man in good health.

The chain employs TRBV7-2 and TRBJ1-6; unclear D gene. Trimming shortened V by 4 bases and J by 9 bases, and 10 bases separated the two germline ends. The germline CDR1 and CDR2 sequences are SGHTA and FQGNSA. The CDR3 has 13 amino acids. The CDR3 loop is CASSSRFSSPLHF. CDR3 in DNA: TGTGCCAGCAGCTCCCGATTTTCTTCACCCCTCCACTTT.

The CDR3 spells CASSGRTGQTGELFF. The CDR3 coding sequence is TGTGCCAGCAGTGGAAGGACAGGGCAAACCGGGGAGCTGTTTTTT. V and J are TRBV2 and TRBJ2-2; 8 bases align to TRBD1. V shed 4 bases, J shed 5 bases, and the junction held 6 bases outside the gene matches. Germline assignment: CDR1 SNHLY and CDR2 FYNNEI. CDR3 length: 15 residues.

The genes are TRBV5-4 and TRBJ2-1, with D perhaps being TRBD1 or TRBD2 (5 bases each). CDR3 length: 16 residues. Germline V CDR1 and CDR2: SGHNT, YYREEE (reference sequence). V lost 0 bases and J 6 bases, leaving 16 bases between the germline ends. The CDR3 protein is CASSLAAGATLNEQFF. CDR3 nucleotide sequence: TGTGCCAGCAGCTTGGCCGCCGGGGCGACCCTCAATGAGCAGTTCTTC.

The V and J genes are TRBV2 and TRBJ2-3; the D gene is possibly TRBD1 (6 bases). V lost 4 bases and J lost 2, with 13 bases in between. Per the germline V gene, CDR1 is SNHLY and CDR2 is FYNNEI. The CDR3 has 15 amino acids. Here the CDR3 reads CASSVAGQPTDTQYF. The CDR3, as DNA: TGTGCCAGCAGTGTGGCCGGACAGCCCACAGATACGCAGTATTTT. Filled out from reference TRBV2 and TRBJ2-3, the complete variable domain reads EPEVTQTPSHQVTQMGQEVILRCVPISNHLYFYWYRQILGQKVEFLVSFYNNEISEKSEIFDDQFSVERPDGSNFTLKIRSTKLEDSAMYFCASSVAGQPTDTQYFGPGTRLTVL.

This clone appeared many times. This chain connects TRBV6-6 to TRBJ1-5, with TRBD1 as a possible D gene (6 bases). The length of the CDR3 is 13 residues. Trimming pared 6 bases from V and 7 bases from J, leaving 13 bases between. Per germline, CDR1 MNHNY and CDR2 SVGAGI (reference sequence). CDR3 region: CASSQGGRQPQHF. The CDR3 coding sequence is TGTGCCAGCAGCCAAGGGGGGCGGCAGCCCCAGCATTTT.

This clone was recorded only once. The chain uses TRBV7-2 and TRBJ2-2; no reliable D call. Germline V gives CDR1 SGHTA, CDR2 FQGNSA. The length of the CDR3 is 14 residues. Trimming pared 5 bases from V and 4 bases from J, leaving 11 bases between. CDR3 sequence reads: CASSREQTTGELFF. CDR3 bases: TGTGCCAGCAGCAGAGAGCAGACCACCGGGGAGCTGTTTTTT.

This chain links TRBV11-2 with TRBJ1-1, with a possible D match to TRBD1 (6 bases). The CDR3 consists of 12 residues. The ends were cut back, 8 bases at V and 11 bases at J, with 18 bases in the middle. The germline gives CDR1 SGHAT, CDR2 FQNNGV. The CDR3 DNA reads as TGTGCCAGCGGGGACACCCGAGCGCAGGCTTTCTTT. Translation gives CASGDTRAQAFF.

CDR3 sequence: CASSLAGTGGQETQYF. CDR3 nucleotide sequence: TGTGCCAGCAGCTTAGCCGGGACAGGGGGGCAAGAGACCCAGTACTTC. The rearrangement uses TRBV7-8 and TRBJ2-5; TRBD1 matches at 11 bases. Per the germline V gene, CDR1 is SGHVS and CDR2 is FQNEAQ. The CDR3 contains 16 residues. V shed 0 bases and J 2 bases; nucleotides not matched to a gene: 2.

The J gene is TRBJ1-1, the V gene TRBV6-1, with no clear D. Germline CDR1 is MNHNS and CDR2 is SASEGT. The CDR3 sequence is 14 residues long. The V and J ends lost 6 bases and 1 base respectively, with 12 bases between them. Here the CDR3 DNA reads TGTGCCAGCAGCGACATGGGAAAGAACACTGAAGCTTTCTTT. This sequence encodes CASSDMGKNTEAFF.

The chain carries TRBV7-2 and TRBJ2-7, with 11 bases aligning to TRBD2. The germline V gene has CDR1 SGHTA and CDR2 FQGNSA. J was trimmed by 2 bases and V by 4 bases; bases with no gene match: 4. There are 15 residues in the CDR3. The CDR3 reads CASSSGTSGAYEQYF. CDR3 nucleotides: TGTGCCAGCAGCTCCGGGACTAGCGGTGCCTACGAGCAGTACTTC.

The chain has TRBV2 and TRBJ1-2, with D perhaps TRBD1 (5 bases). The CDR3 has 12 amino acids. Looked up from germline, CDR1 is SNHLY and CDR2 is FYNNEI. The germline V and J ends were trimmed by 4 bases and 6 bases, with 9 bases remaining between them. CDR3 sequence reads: CASSVAGNGYTF. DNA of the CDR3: TGTGCCAGCAGTGTCGCAGGGAATGGCTACACCTTC.

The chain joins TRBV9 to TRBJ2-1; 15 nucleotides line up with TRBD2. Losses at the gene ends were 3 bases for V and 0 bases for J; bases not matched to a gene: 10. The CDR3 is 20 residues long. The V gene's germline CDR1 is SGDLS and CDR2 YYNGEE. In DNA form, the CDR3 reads TGTGCCAGCAGCGCAGACCCCGGGACTAGCGGGAGGAGCTCCTACAATGAGCAGTTCTTC. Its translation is CASSADPGTSGRSSYNEQFF.

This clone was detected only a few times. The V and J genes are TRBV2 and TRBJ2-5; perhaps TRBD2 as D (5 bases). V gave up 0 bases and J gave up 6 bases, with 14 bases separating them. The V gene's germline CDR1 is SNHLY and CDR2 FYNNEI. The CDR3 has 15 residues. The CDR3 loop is CASSEAGSGGQTQYF. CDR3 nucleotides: TGTGCCAGCAGTGAAGCAGGCAGCGGAGGACAGACCCAGTACTTC.

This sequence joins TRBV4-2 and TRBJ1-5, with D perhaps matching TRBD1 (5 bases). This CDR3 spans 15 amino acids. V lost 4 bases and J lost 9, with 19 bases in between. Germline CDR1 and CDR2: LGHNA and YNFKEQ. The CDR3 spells CASSLGQSAQGPQHF. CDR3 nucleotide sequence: TGTGCCAGCAGCCTCGGACAATCGGCCCAGGGGCCCCAGCATTTT.

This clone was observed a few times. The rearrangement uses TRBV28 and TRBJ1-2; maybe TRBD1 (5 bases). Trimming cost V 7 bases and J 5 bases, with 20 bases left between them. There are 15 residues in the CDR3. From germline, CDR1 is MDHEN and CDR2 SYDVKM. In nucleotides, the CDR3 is TGTGCCAGCACCCCTCAGGGAGGGAGGGGATATGGCTACACCTTC. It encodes CASTPQGGRGYGYTF.

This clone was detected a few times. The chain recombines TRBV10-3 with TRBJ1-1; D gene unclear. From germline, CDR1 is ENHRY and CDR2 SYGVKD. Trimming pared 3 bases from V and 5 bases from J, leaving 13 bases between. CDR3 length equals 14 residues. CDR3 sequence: CAISDSGKRTEAFF. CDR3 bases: TGTGCCATCAGTGACAGCGGGAAGCGAACTGAAGCTTTCTTT.